Only a few counts were recorded for the clone carrying this T cell receptor beta chain. Its antigen is undetermined. Assay: immunoSEQ multiplex PCR; the TCRdb copy retains only in-frame clones and omits some. The table includes about 15,000 clones, approximately 89% detected once. This sample stems from a study of T cells in localized non-small cell lung cancer. Whole-study findings and limits: Longer overall survival was seen with higher T cell density measured in blood. Analysis by sequencing included only one tumor region, so heterogeneity remains possible. Researchers found a median around 50 of the top 100 tumor clones in adjacent lung. Exceeding tumor, uninvolved adjacent lung had the highest T cell clonality.

This receptor was obtained from an older female donor with stage I squamous cell lung carcinoma. The specimen was peripheral blood, collected before any cancer treatment.

The CDR3 loop reads CASSLDWDEQFF. CDR3 DNA sequence: TGTGCCAGCAGCCTGGACTGGGATGAGCAGTTCTTC. The V call is TRBV7-2, the J call TRBJ2-1, with a tentative D call TRBD2 (5 bases). The V end was cut by 5 bases, the J end by 8 bases, with 10 bases between. The CDR3 extends over 12 amino acids. The germline V gene encodes CDR1 SGHTA and CDR2 FQGNSA.